The clone carrying this T cell receptor beta chain has only a few counts. The PCR was carried out with 60 Vbeta primers and 13 Jbeta primers. Profiled with immunoSEQ multiplex PCR; TCRdb holds only in-frame clones, not every one. The sample contains 85,000 to 100,000 clones, 64% of which appear only once. These data originate in a study of cytomegalovirus exposure and HLA in healthy donors. The CDR3 runs to 20 residues. The sequenced material came from PBMCs. The TCR was taken from a man between 60 and 70 years old in good health and CMV-seronegative. The chain combines TRBV21-1 with TRBJ1-6; the DNA was not used to check the table's D call, TRBD1. TRBV21-1 is described as a pseudogene. For the CDR3, the DNA is TGTGCCAGCAGCGGGTATACAGGGGCGAAGGCTAGCTCCTATAATTCACCCCTCCACTTT. Protein sequence: CASSGYTGAKASSYNSPLHF.